This T cell receptor beta chain originates from a study of blood T cell repertoires in COVID-19. This clone has a single count. Per the authors' pipeline: Nucleated cell number was recorded as an estimate derived from reference gene primer amplification. Repertoires were generated with immunoSEQ multiplex PCR, while TCRdb's copy carries only in-frame clones and drops some. That table is the source of V, J and clone size, and D and trimming were worked out from the DNA. The table records about 280,000 clones, around 89% of them present only once. J was trimmed by 2 bases and V by 1 base; bases with no gene match: 2. The length of the CDR3 is 15 residues. In germline, CDR1 is LNHDA, CDR2 SQIVND (reference sequence).

The TCR was taken from a young woman with acute COVID-19. Source material: PBMCs or T cells enriched from blood (not recorded which). The chain employs TRBV19 and TRBJ2-5; 9 bases agree with TRBD1. The CDR3 loop reads CASSIGGTGQETQYF. For the CDR3, the DNA is TGTGCCAGTAGTATAGGCGGGACAGGGCAAGAGACCCAGTACTTC.